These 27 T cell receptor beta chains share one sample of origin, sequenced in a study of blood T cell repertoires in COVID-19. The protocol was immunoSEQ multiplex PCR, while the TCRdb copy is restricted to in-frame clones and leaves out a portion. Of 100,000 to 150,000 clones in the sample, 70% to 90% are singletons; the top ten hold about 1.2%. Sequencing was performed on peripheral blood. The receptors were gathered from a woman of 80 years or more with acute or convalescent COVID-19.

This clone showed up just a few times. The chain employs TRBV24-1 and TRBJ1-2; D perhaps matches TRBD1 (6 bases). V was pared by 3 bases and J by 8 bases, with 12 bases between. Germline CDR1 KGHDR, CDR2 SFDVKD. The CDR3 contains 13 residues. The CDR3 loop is CATSDPRDNGYTF. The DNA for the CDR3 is TGTGCCACCAGTGATCCCCGGGACAACGGCTACACCTTC.

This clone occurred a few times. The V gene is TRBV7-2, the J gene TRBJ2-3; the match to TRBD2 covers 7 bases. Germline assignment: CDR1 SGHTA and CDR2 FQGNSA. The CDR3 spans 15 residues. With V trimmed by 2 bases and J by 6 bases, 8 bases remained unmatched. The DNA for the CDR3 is TGTGCCAGCAGCTTAACGGGAGGAAGGATGGATACGCAGTATTTT. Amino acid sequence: CASSLTGGRMDTQYF.

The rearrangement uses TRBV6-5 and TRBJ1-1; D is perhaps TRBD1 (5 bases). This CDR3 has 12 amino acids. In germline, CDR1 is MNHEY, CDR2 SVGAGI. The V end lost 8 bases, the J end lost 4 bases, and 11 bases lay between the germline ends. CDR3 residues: CASSGQSTEAFF. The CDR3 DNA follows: TGTGCCAGCTCAGGACAATCCACTGAAGCTTTCTTT.

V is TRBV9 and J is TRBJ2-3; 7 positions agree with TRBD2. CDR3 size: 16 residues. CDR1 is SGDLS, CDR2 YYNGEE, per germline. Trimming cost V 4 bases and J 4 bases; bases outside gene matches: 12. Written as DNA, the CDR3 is TGTGCCAGCAGCTCTCAACTAGCGCTCTTTGCAGATACGCAGTATTTT. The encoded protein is CASSSQLALFADTQYF.

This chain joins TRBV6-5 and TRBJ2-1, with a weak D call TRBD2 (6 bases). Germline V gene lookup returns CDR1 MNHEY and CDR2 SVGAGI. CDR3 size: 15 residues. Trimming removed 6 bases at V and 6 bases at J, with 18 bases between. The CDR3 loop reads CASSRDSRKLNEQFF. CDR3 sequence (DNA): TGTGCCAGCAGCAGGGACTCTAGGAAACTCAATGAGCAGTTCTTC.

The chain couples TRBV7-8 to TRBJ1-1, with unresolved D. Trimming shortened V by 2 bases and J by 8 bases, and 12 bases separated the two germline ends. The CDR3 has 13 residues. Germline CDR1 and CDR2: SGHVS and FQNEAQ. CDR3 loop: CASSLLRLTEAFF. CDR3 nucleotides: TGTGCCAGCAGCTTACTGAGGCTGACGGAAGCTTTCTTT. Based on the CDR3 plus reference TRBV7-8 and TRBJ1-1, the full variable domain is GAGVSQSPRYKVAKRGQDVALRCDPISGHVSLFWYQQALGQGPEFLTYFQNEAQLDKSGLPSDRFFAERPEGSVSTLKIQRTQQEDSAVYLCASSLLRLTEAFFGQGTRLTVV.

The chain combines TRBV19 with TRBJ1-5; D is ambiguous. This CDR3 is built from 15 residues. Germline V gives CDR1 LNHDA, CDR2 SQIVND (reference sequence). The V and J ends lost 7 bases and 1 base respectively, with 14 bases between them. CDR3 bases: TGTGCCAGTACATCGGGAGGAGGGAGCAATCAGCCCCAGCATTTT. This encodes CASTSGGGSNQPQHF. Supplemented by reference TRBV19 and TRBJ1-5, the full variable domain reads DGGITQSPKYLFRKEGQNVTLSCEQNLNHDAMYWYRQDPGQGLRLIYYSQIVNDFQKGDIAEGYSVSREKKESFPLTVTSAQKNPTAFYLCASTSGGGSNQPQHFGDGTRLSIL.

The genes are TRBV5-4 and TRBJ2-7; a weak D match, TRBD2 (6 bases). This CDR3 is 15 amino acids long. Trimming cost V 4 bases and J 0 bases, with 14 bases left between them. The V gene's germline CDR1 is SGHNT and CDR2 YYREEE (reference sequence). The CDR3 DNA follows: TGTGCCAGCAGCCTCCGGGACTCGCGCTCCTACGAGCAGTACTTC. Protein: CASSLRDSRSYEQYF. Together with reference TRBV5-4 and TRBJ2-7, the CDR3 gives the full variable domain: ETGVTQSPTHLIKTRGQQVTLRCSSQSGHNTVSWYQQALGQGPQFIFQYYREEENGRGNFPPRFSGLQFPNYSSELNVNALELDDSALYLCASSLRDSRSYEQYFGPGTRLTVT.

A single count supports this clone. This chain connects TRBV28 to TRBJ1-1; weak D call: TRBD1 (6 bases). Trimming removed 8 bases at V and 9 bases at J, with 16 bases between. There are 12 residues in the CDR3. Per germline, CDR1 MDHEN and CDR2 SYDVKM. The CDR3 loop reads CASQTGWGKAFF. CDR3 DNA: TGTGCCAGCCAGACAGGATGGGGTAAAGCTTTCTTT.

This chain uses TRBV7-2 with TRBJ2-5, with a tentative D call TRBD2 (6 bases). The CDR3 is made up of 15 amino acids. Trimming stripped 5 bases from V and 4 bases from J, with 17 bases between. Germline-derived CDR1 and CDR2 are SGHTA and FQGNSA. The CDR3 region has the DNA TGTGCCAGCAGCCCGGAGAGACTAGGCCCAGAGACCCAGTACTTC. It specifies CASSPERLGPETQYF. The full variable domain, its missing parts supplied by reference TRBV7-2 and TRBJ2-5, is GAGVSQSPSNKVTEKGKDVELRCDPISGHTALYWYRQSLGQGLEFLIYFQGNSAPDKSGLPSDRFSAERTGGSVSTLTIQRTQQEDSAVYLCASSPERLGPETQYFGPGTRLLVL.

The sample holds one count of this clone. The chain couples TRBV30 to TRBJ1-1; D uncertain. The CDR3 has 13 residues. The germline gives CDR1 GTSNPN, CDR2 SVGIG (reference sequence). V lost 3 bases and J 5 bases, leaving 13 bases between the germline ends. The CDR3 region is CAWSRPRSTEAFF. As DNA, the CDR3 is TGTGCCTGGAGCCGGCCTAGAAGTACTGAAGCTTTCTTT.

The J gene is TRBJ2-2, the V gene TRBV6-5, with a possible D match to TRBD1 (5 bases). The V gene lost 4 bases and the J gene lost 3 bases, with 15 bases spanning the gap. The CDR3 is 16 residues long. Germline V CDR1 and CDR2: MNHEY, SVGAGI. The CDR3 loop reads CASSFPWGRDTGELFF. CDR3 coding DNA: TGTGCCAGCAGTTTTCCCTGGGGCAGGGACACCGGGGAGCTGTTTTTT.

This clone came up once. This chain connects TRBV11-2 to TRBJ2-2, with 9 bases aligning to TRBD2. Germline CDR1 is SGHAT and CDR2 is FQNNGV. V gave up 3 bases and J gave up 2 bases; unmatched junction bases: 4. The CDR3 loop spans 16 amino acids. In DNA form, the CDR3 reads TGTGCCAGCAGCTTTAGCGGGGGTGGTAACACCGGGGAGCTGTTTTTT. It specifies CASSFSGGGNTGELFF.

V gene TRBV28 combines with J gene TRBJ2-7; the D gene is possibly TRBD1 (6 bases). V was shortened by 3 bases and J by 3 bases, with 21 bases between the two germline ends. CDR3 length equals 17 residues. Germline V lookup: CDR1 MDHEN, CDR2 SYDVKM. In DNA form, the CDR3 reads TGTGCCAGCAGTTTTCACCTCGGGGACATCGGGAACTACGAGCAGTACTTC. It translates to CASSFHLGDIGNYEQYF. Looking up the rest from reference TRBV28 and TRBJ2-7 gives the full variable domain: DVKVTQSSRYLVKRTGEKVFLECVQDMDHENMFWYRQDPGLGLRLIYFSYDVKMKEKGDIPEGYSVSREKKERFSLILESASTNQTSMYLCASSFHLGDIGNYEQYFGPGTRLTVT.

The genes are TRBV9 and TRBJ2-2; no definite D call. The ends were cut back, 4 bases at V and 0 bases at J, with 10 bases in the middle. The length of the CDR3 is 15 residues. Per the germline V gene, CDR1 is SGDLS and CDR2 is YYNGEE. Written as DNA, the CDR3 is TGTGCCAGCAGCCTTCCGTCCCCGAACACCGGGGAGCTGTTTTTT. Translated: CASSLPSPNTGELFF.

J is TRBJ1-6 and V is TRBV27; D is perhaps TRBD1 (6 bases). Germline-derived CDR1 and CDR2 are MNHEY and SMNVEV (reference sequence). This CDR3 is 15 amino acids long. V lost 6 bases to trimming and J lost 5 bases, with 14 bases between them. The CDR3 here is CASSTAGQHNSPLHF. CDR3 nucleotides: TGTGCCAGCAGCACTGCAGGACAGCATAATTCACCCCTCCACTTT.

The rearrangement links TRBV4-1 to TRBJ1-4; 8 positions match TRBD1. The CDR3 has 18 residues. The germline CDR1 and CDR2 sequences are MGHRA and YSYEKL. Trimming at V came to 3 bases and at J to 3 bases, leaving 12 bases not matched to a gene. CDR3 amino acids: CASSQRPPGQGSNEKLFF. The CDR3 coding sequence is TGCGCCAGCAGCCAGAGGCCTCCAGGACAGGGCTCTAATGAAAAACTGTTTTTT.

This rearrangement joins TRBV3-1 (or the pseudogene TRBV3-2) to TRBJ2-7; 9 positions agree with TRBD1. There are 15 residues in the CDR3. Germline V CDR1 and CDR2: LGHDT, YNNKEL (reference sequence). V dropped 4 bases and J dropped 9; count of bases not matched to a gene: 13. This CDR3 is CASSPGTGFVLRQYF. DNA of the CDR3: TGTGCCAGCAGCCCGGGGACAGGGTTTGTCTTGAGGCAGTACTTC.

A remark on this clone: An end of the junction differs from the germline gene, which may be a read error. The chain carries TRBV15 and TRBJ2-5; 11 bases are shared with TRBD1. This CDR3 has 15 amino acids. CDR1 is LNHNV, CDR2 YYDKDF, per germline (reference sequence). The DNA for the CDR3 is TGTACCACCAGCAATCGGACAGGGGGCTTCGAGACCCAGTACTTC. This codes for CTTSNRTGGFETQYF.

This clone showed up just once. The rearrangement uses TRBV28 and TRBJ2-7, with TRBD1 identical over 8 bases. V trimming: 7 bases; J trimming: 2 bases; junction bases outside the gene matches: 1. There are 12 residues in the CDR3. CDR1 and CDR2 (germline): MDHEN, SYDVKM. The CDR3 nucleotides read TGTGCCAGCAACAGGGGGGCCTACGAGCAGTACTTC. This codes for CASNRGAYEQYF.

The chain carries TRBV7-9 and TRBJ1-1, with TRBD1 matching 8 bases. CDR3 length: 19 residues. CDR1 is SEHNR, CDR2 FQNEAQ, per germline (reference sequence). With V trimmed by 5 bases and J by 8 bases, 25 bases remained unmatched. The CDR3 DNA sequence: TGTGCCAGCAGCCAGTCCTCAATTCAGTGGACAGGGCGGTCCGCCGAAGCTTTCTTT. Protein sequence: CASSQSSIQWTGRSAEAFF.

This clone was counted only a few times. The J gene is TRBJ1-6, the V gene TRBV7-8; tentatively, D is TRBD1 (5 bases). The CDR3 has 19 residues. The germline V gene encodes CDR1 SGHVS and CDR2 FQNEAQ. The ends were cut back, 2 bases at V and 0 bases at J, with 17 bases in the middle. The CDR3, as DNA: TGTGCCAGCAGCTTAACACAGCAGGGCCTGAGCTCCTATAATTCACCCCTCCACTTT. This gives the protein CASSLTQQGLSSYNSPLHF.

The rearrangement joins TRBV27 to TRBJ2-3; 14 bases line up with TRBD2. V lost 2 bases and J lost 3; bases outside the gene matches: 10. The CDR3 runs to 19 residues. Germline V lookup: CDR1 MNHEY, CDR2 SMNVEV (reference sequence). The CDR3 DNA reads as TGTGCCAGCAGTTTAGGACTAGCGGGGGGCGGTCTAGGGACAGATACGCAGTATTTT. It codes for CASSLGLAGGGLGTDTQYF.

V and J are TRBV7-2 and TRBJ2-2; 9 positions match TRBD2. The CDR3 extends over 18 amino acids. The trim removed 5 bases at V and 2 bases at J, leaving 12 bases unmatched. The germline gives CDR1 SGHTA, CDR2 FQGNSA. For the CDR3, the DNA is TGTGCCAGCAGCCCACGTGGGGATAGCGGGGGCAACACCGGGGAGCTGTTTTTT. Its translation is CASSPRGDSGGNTGELFF.

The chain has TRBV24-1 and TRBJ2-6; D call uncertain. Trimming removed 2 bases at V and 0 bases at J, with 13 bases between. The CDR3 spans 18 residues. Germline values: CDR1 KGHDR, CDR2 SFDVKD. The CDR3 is CATSDSGQTSSGANVLTF. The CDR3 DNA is TGTGCCACCAGTGATTCTGGTCAAACAAGCTCTGGGGCCAACGTCCTGACTTTC.

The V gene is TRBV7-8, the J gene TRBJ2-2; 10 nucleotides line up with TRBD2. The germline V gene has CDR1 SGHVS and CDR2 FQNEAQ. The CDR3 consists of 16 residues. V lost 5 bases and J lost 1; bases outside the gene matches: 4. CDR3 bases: TGTGCCAGCAGCCCCCGGACTAGCGGGAACACCGGGGAGCTGTTTTTT. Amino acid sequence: CASSPRTSGNTGELFF.

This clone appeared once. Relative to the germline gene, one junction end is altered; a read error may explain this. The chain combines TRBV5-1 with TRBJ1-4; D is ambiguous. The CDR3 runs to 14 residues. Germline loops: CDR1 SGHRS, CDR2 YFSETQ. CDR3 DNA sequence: TGCGCCAGCAGGTTGGTCGGGATGAATGAAAAACTGTTTTTT. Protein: CASRLVGMNEKLFF. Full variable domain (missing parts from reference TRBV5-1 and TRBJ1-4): KAGVTQTPRYLIKTRGQQVTLSCSPISGHRSVSWYQQTPGQGLQFLFEYFSETQRNKGNFPGRFSGRQFSNSRSEMNVSTLELGDSALYLCASRLVGMNEKLFFGSGTQLSVL.